Included here is one T cell receptor beta chain sequence, with context. This clonotype was counted a few times. Its specific antigen is unknown. Base qualities are not at hand, and no much larger clone is one base apart. The data stem from a study of blood T cells in healthy people across ages (dated by TCRdb to the mid-2010s). General notes on the study: In model experiments, template switching captured about one uniquely barcoded TCR beta cDNA molecule for every two T cells. Donors were grouped into four age groups: young (average roughly 15 years), middle-aged (around 39), aged (approximately 58) and long-lived (around 80). The study analyzed two additional independent replicas of 1 million unique cDNA reads from the same blood draw for two donors, one aged 18 to 29 and one aged 80 or older. Using deep sequencing normalized with unique cDNA molecular identifiers, the study measured how TCR beta repertoire diversity changes with age. Overall study outcomes, separate from this receptor: Observed TCR beta diversity per million T cells fell roughly linearly with age, and a significant reduction was already apparent by age about 38. Estimates of total diversity based on one million sequenced T cells were regarded as lower bounds and as underestimates. Compared with the aged group, more naive CD4+ T cells, fewer expanded clones and increased TCR diversity were shown by the long-lived group, suggesting age selection. Because donor CMV infection status was unknown, age-related changes in expanded clonotypes were potentially confounded. Conclusive comparison of naive and antigen-experienced compartments was prevented by the profiling of bulk unsorted PBMCs. The percentage of naive T cells measured by flow cytometry correlated strongly with observed TCR beta diversity.

The protocol used for the library was 5' RACE. TCRdb records Illumina HiSeq 2500 as the sequencer. A second 7 to 11 cycle PCR used a sample-barcoded 5' primer and a J-beta primer mix. A template-switch 5' adaptor carrying 12 random nucleotides introduced a unique molecular identifier onto each TCR beta cDNA molecule. At least 2.5 million CDR3-containing paired-end reads were obtained from each sample. The Mint cDNA synthesis kit, primed by a TRBC-specific oligonucleotide, was used to synthesize first-strand cDNA from all RNA. Following uracil-DNA glycosylase treatment, a first 18-cycle PCR with universal primers M1SS and BC2_uni_R was performed on all cDNA. Per the original workflow: Each sample was normalized by randomly selecting 1 million high-quality reads, each carrying a distinct molecular identifier. Reads sharing molecular identifiers were discarded rather than binned into consensus sequences. CDR3 identification, clonotype clustering and error correction used MiTCR with a Q25 quality threshold and the strictest error-elimination algorithm. A nonparametric unseen species model with Euler transformation was used to estimate lower-bound total TCR beta diversity. Through fastp at Q25 and MiXCR, TCRdb rebuilt clones from the public reads, retaining in-frame beta chains. Identical CDR3 proteins give one entry, which carries the most common genes and DNA. The V and J calls shown here were made by TCRdb, not taken from the authors' results. This sample comprises around 1,000,000 distinct CDR3 sequences, 25% of them detected only once. The ten top clones hold less than 0.85% of the sample.

The roughly 39 donors, aged 6 to 90 years, were systemically healthy Caucasian individuals from Russia. Each donor gave around 9 milliliters of peripheral blood, collected into EDTA-treated Vacutainer tubes. Ficoll-Paque density-gradient centrifugation was used to isolate PBMCs, with at least 6 million per sample. Trizol reagent was used to extract total RNA from the PBMCs, yielding at least 6 micrograms per sample. For every donor, an aliquot of PBMCs went through flow cytometry to measure the percentages of naive CD45RAhigh/CD27high T cells. Per the germline V gene, MGHRA is the CDR1 and YSYEKL is the CDR2. V is shortened by 3 bases, J by 7 bases, and the region joining them spans 15 bases. The CDR3 runs 14 residues from the cysteine to the phenylalanine. The DNA shown is the 42-base CDR3, in frame from base 1. The same data also went into a second study, on T cells of mothers and their children. The second publication reports: The donors were nine systemically healthy Caucasian individuals, made up of three mothers and their six children. cDNA synthesis consumed the entire amount of extracted RNA, loaded at 1.5 ug RNA in each 15 ul reaction. Sample barcodes and 2-4 random nucleotides were added via the M1S primer in the second PCR. Over 8.5 million TCR beta CDR3 reads came from each mother, compared with 3.3 million or so reads from each child. Thymic selection shapes the output of TCR recombination in a similar way in related and unrelated pairs, and inherited differences have a minor effect. Normalized repertoire overlap was always slightly but never significantly higher in related than unrelated mother-child pairs. No persistent microchimeric T cell clones were detected, at a sensitivity of 90 to 100 clones per million clonotypes. To look for features that set related mother-child pairs apart from unrelated individuals, the researchers ran deep NGS to compare the TCR beta repertoires of mothers and children. The mean age was approximately 41 +/- 4 years for the mothers and around 10 +/- 4 years for the children. After adapter ligation with NEBNext reagents, the libraries were sequenced on Illumina HiSeq 2000 with 100+100 nt paired-end reads. To avoid cross-contamination, the mother libraries and the child libraries were prepared a month apart and sequenced in separate runs. Each donor had between about 450,000 and 2,100,000 distinct TCR beta clonotypes identified. Naive TCR beta clonotypes were estimated from low-frequency clonotypes matched to each donor's FACS-determined naive share, without sorting.

The chain is encoded by TRBV4-1 joined to TRBJ1-2; tentative D gene TRBD1, with 6 bases matching. This clonotype was sampled from a girl aged 2 to 10 in good health. Sample: blood. The CDR3 region has the sequence CASSQITGRSGYTF. Here is the DNA: TGCGCCAGCAGCCAGATTACAGGGCGAAGTGGCTACACCTTC.